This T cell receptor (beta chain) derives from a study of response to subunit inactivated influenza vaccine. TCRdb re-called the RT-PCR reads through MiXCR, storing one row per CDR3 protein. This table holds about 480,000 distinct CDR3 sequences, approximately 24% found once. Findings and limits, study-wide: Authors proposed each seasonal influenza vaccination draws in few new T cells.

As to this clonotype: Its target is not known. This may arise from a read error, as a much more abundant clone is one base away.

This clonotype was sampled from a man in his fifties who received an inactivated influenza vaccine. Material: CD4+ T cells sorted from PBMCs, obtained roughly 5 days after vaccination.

CDR3 nucleotide sequence: TGCAGCGTCGGGGAACAGGTGACCGCTCTGTTTTTT. This translates into CSVGEQVTALFF. V usage is TRBV29-1 and J usage is TRBJ1-4; D perhaps matches TRBD1 (5 bases). This CDR3 is built from 12 residues. Germline lookup yields CDR1 SQVTM and CDR2 ANQGSEA. Trimming cost V 6 bases and J 14 bases, with 19 bases left between them.